The 20 T cell receptor beta chains given below trace back to one sample, sequenced in a study of cytomegalovirus exposure and HLA in healthy donors. PCR involved 60 Vbeta and 13 Jbeta primers. Assay used: immunoSEQ multiplex PCR; TCRdb lists only in-frame clones, some missing. The sample has 200,000 to 250,000 clones, around 89% seen once. Specimen: PBMCs. These receptor sequences come from a woman under 30 in good health and CMV-seronegative.

The chain is built from TRBV7-2 and TRBJ2-5; a weak D match, TRBD2 (7 bases). Germline CDR1 and CDR2: SGHTA and FQGNSA. Trimming took off 3 bases at V and 5 bases at J, with 16 bases between the two ends. The CDR3 runs 15 residues. The CDR3 spells CASSFQGGAGETQYF. The DNA of the CDR3 is TGTGCCAGCAGCTTTCAAGGGGGAGCGGGGGAGACCCAGTACTTC.

This clone was picked up a small number of times. The V gene is TRBV30, the J gene TRBJ2-2; no clear D gene. The V end lost 2 bases, the J end lost 4 bases, and 8 bases lay between the germline ends. Germline V CDR1 and CDR2: GTSNPN, SVGIG (reference sequence). The CDR3 has 13 residues. The CDR3 here is CAWSISSTGELFF. CDR3 sequence (DNA): TGTGCCTGGAGTATTAGTTCCACCGGGGAGCTGTTTTTT.

The chain employs TRBV2 and TRBJ2-3, with 13 bases identical to TRBD2. Looked up from germline, CDR1 is SNHLY and CDR2 is FYNNEI. This CDR3 region has 16 residues. V was clipped by 6 bases and J by 0 bases; unmatched bases: 3. The chain's CDR3 is CASSLLAGGSTDTQYF. The CDR3 DNA reads as TGTGCCAGCAGCCTACTAGCGGGAGGGAGCACAGATACGCAGTATTTT. Full variable domain (missing parts from reference TRBV2 and TRBJ2-3): EPEVTQTPSHQVTQMGQEVILRCVPISNHLYFYWYRQILGQKVEFLVSFYNNEISEKSEIFDDQFSVERPDGSNFTLKIRSTKLEDSAMYFCASSLLAGGSTDTQYFGPGTRLTVL.

V usage is TRBV7-2 and J usage is TRBJ2-5; the match to TRBD2 covers 9 bases. CDR1 is SGHTA, CDR2 FQGNSA, per germline. The J segment lost 5 bases and the V segment lost 5 bases, leaving 12 bases of the junction unmatched. CDR3 length: 16 amino acids. In DNA, the CDR3 is TGTGCCAGCAGCCCGCGTGGGGCGGGGGGGCTGGAGACCCAGTACTTC. It translates to CASSPRGAGGLETQYF. Using reference TRBV7-2 and TRBJ2-5 for the parts outside the CDR3, the full variable domain is GAGVSQSPSNKVTEKGKDVELRCDPISGHTALYWYRQSLGQGLEFLIYFQGNSAPDKSGLPSDRFSAERTGGSVSTLTIQRTQQEDSAVYLCASSPRGAGGLETQYFGPGTRLLVL.

This clone was detected only once. V usage is TRBV5-1 and J usage is TRBJ2-5; no definite D call. Germline V gene lookup returns CDR1 SGHRS and CDR2 YFSETQ. Trimming pared 0 bases from V and 2 bases from J, leaving 8 bases between. CDR3 length: 14 amino acids. In DNA, the CDR3 is TGCGCCAGCAGCTTGGCCCTCTATCAAGAGACCCAGTACTTC. Amino acid sequence: CASSLALYQETQYF.

The chain carries TRBV9 and TRBJ2-3; 7 bases fit TRBD2. After removal of 0 bases from V and 0 bases from J, the junction contained 4 bases not matched to a gene. The CDR3 has 16 amino acids. Germline loops: CDR1 SGDLS, CDR2 YYNGEE. CDR3 nucleotide sequence: TGTGCCAGCAGCGTAGCGGGGCGGGGGAGCACAGATACGCAGTATTTT. It codes for CASSVAGRGSTDTQYF.

V and J are TRBV5-4 and TRBJ2-3, with 7 bases matching TRBD1. With 0 bases clipped from V and 2 bases from J, the junction kept 9 bases outside the gene matches. Germline CDR1 and CDR2: SGHNT and YYREEE (reference sequence). There are 17 residues in the CDR3. The CDR3 nucleotides are TGTGCCAGCAGCTTGGTCGGGACAGAAATTTACACAGATACGCAGTATTTT. It yields the protein CASSLVGTEIYTDTQYF.

Written as DNA, the CDR3 is TGTGCCACCAGACCCTCCCCAGGCACAGATACGCAGTATTTT. This gives the protein CATRPSPGTDTQYF. This chain joins TRBV5-4 and TRBJ2-3; D unclear. Between the trimmed V and J ends, which lost 9 bases and 1 base, there was a span of 15 bases. The germline gives CDR1 SGHNT, CDR2 YYREEE (reference sequence). The CDR3 runs 14 residues.

This chain uses TRBV5-1 with TRBJ1-3; tentative D call: TRBD1 (6 bases). CDR1 and CDR2 (germline): SGHRS, YFSETQ. This CDR3 is built from 14 residues. Trimming shortened V by 5 bases and J by 2 bases, and 11 bases separated the two germline ends. Here the CDR3 reads CASRSGTPGNTIYF. The CDR3 DNA follows: TGCGCCAGCAGAAGCGGGACACCTGGAAACACCATATATTTT.

The chain couples TRBV6-5 to TRBJ2-3, with a tentative D call TRBD2 (5 bases). Germline CDR1 reads MNHEY; CDR2 reads SVGAGI. The ends were cut back, 2 bases at V and 6 bases at J, with 15 bases in the middle. The CDR3 loop spans 15 amino acids. CDR3 loop: CASSYAGPSSDTQYF. As DNA, the CDR3 is TGTGCCAGCAGTTACGCGGGCCCCTCATCGGATACGCAGTATTTT.

This clone was seen a few times. J is TRBJ1-1 and V is TRBV14, with D maybe TRBD1 (5 bases). V gave up 8 bases and J gave up 8 bases, with 24 bases separating them. The CDR3 runs 15 residues. CDR1 is SGHDN, CDR2 FVKESK, per germline. The CDR3 DNA follows: TGTGCCAGCGTCCCTACAGGAGGGGTGGCCGCCGAAGCTTTCTTT. Amino acids: CASVPTGGVAAEAFF.

This chain uses TRBV7-6 with TRBJ2-1; perhaps TRBD2 as D (6 bases). Trimming left V 0 bases short and J 5 bases short, with 14 bases between. The CDR3 extends over 16 amino acids. Germline V lookup: CDR1 SGHVS, CDR2 FNYEAQ. CDR3 region: CASSLAVAENNNEQFF. CDR3 nucleotides: TGTGCCAGCAGCTTAGCAGTAGCGGAGAACAACAATGAGCAGTTCTTC. The full variable domain, in which reference TRBV7-6 and TRBJ2-1 provide the parts outside the CDR3, is GAGVSQSPRYKVTKRGQDVALRCDPISGHVSLYWYRQALGQGPEFLTYFNYEAQQDKSGLPNDRFSAERPEGSISTLTIQRTEQRDSAMYRCASSLAVAENNNEQFFGPGTRLTVL.

This chain links TRBV11-2 with TRBJ2-4; maybe TRBD2 (6 bases). This CDR3 has 19 amino acids. In germline, CDR1 is SGHAT, CDR2 FQNNGV. V shed 1 base and J shed 4 bases, with 23 bases lying between them. CDR3 nucleotide sequence: TGTGCCAGCAGCTTAGTTCCGGGACTCAGTGTGACTCTGAAAAACATTCAGTACTTC. Amino acid sequence: CASSLVPGLSVTLKNIQYF.

The rearrangement uses TRBV7-2 and TRBJ1-1, with 11 bases identical to TRBD1. J lost 4 bases, V lost 9 bases, and 10 bases had no gene match. CDR1 is SGHTA, CDR2 FQGNSA, per germline. This CDR3 is built from 15 residues. CDR3 amino acids: CASQRDRGRVTEAFF. CDR3 DNA sequence: TGTGCCAGTCAAAGGGACAGGGGGAGGGTCACTGAAGCTTTCTTT.

This chain uses TRBV7-2 with TRBJ2-3, with 9 nucleotides matching TRBD1. CDR1 SGHTA and CDR2 FQGNSA come from the germline V gene. CDR3 size: 13 residues. Trimming removed 11 bases from V and 5 bases from J; junction bases left unmatched: 8. The CDR3 loop is CAGSQGAEDTQYF. CDR3 nucleotide sequence: TGTGCCGGATCACAGGGGGCAGAAGATACGCAGTATTTT.

This chain connects TRBV14 to TRBJ1-6, with 8 bases identical to TRBD1. Germline V gene lookup returns CDR1 SGHDN and CDR2 FVKESK. This CDR3 is 15 amino acids long. V lost 0 bases to trimming and J lost 9 bases; unmatched junction nucleotides: 4. The chain's CDR3 is CASSQDPGGFSPLHF. DNA for the CDR3: TGTGCCAGCAGCCAAGACCCAGGGGGCTTTTCACCCCTCCACTTT.

J is TRBJ2-3 and V is TRBV19; 11 bases match TRBD1. Germline V gene sequence: CDR1 LNHDA, CDR2 SQIVND (reference sequence). The CDR3 sequence is 16 residues long. Trimming at V came to 5 bases and at J to 0 bases, leaving 4 bases not matched to a gene. CDR3 residues: CASSLRTGGSTDTQYF. DNA for the CDR3: TGTGCCAGTAGTCTTCGGACAGGGGGCAGCACAGATACGCAGTATTTT.

The chain links TRBV4-3 to TRBJ2-2; D ambiguous. The germline gives CDR1 LGHNA, CDR2 YSLEER. There are 14 residues in the CDR3. V dropped 3 bases and J dropped 4 bases, with 9 bases sitting between them. The CDR3 bases are TGCGCCAGCAGCCACAACTACCTCACCGGGGAGCTGTTTTTT. Protein sequence: CASSHNYLTGELFF.

The chain has TRBV27 and TRBJ1-2; tentatively, D is TRBD1 (5 bases). The length of the CDR3 is 15 residues. Trimming removed 4 bases at V and 2 bases at J, with 14 bases between. Per germline, CDR1 MNHEY and CDR2 SMNVEV (reference sequence). The CDR3 reads CASSYDRTSNYGYTF. DNA of the CDR3: TGTGCCAGCAGTTATGACAGAACCTCCAACTATGGCTACACCTTC.

This clone appeared a single time. The rearrangement uses TRBV5-6 and TRBJ1-1; weak D call: TRBD1 (6 bases). Germline assignment: CDR1 SGHDT and CDR2 YYEEEE. Trimming shortened V by 2 bases and J by 4 bases, and 6 bases separated the two germline ends. There are 12 residues in the CDR3. The CDR3 spells CASSLQGTEAFF. Written as DNA, the CDR3 is TGTGCCAGCAGCTTACAGGGCACTGAAGCTTTCTTT.